One and the same sample provided the 27 T cell receptor beta chains below, sequenced in a study of shared clonotypes between healthy human individuals. Some clones are missing from TCRdb's copy, which holds only in-frame ones; the method was immunoSEQ multiplex PCR. The sample consists of under 600,000 clones, about 79% of them appearing once. Sequencing was done on a sample of PBMCs. Receptors originate from a woman aged 40 to 50 in good health. Some clones in this sample may be carry-over from other donors' samples.

The gene calls are TRBV6-1 and TRBJ2-7; a weak D match, TRBD2 (5 bases). The CDR3 length is 15 residues. The germline V gene has CDR1 MNHNS and CDR2 SASEGT. Trimming took off 4 bases at V and 0 bases at J, with 13 bases between the two ends. This chain's CDR3 is CASSAGSVSSYEQYF. The CDR3 region has the DNA TGTGCCAGCAGTGCGGGGAGCGTGAGCTCCTACGAGCAGTACTTC.

J is TRBJ2-3 and V is TRBV7-2; D may match TRBD1 or TRBD2 (7 bases each). This CDR3 is built from 16 residues. The V gene's germline CDR1 is SGHTA and CDR2 FQGNSA. V was shortened by 6 bases and J by 1 base, with 17 bases between the two germline ends. CDR3 in DNA: TGTGCCAGCAGAACTGACAGGGCGGGGGGCACAGATACGCAGTATTTT. It translates to CASRTDRAGGTDTQYF.

The rearrangement uses TRBV7-2 and TRBJ1-3; D is unclear. With 1 base removed from V and 1 base from J, the gap between germline ends came to 11 bases. Germline assignment: CDR1 SGHTA and CDR2 FQGNSA. The CDR3 runs to 16 residues. The CDR3 bases are TGTGCCAGCAGCTTAGTGGCAGGCTATTCTGGAAACACCATATATTTT. Protein product: CASSLVAGYSGNTIYF.

The chain carries TRBV15 and TRBJ2-1; 9 bases agree with TRBD1. This CDR3 is 16 amino acids long. The trim removed 5 bases at V and 0 bases at J, leaving 5 bases unmatched. Germline V gene lookup returns CDR1 LNHNV and CDR2 YYDKDF (reference sequence). The CDR3 nucleotides read TGTGCCACCAGCCGTGGACAGGGGAGCTCCTACAATGAGCAGTTCTTC. Translating gives CATSRGQGSSYNEQFF.

The J gene is TRBJ2-1, the V gene TRBV11-2, with a weak D call TRBD1 (6 bases). Germline V gene sequence: CDR1 SGHAT, CDR2 FQNNGV. Trimming took 1 base from V and 2 from J, leaving 12 bases between them. The CDR3 extends over 16 amino acids. DNA of the CDR3: TGTGCCAGCAGCTTAGTGGGGGCGGGCGCCTACAATGAGCAGTTCTTC. Its protein is CASSLVGAGAYNEQFF.

This clone was detected once. The chain carries TRBV29-1 and TRBJ1-1, with D perhaps TRBD1 (5 bases). The CDR3 sequence is 14 residues long. Per the germline V gene, CDR1 is SQVTM and CDR2 is ANQGSEA. Trimming took off 6 bases at V and 3 bases at J, with 17 bases between the two ends. The CDR3 sequence: CSVRGGGMDTEAFF. CDR3 nucleotide sequence: TGCAGCGTACGCGGGGGGGGTATGGACACTGAAGCTTTCTTT.

This chain joins TRBV5-1 and TRBJ2-6; D is undetermined. Germline-derived CDR1 and CDR2 are SGHRS and YFSETQ. The V and J ends lost 4 bases and 0 bases respectively, with 11 bases between them. The CDR3 is made up of 16 amino acids. The CDR3 region is CASSRLSSSGANVLTF. CDR3 in DNA: TGCGCCAGCAGCAGACTTTCGAGCTCTGGGGCCAACGTCCTGACTTTC.

This chain uses TRBV10-1 with TRBJ2-1, with 7 bases matching TRBD2. Germline V lookup: CDR1 WNHNN, CDR2 SYGVQD (reference sequence). With 4 bases clipped from V and 3 bases from J, the junction kept 9 bases outside the gene matches. The CDR3 covers 16 residues. The CDR3 reads CASSGGLADHYNEQFF. The DNA for the CDR3 is TGCGCCAGCAGTGGCGGGCTAGCGGACCACTACAATGAGCAGTTCTTC.

V is TRBV4-1 and J is TRBJ1-1, with D tentatively TRBD1 (5 bases). The ends were cut back, 1 base at V and 5 bases at J, with 17 bases in the middle. The germline V gene encodes CDR1 MGHRA and CDR2 YSYEKL. CDR3 length equals 16 residues. The CDR3 nucleotides are TGCGCCAGCAGCCAAGTGGGGGAGGGACGGCGAACTGAAGCTTTCTTT. Translating gives CASSQVGEGRRTEAFF.

This clone was recorded once. V is TRBV6-6 and J is TRBJ2-1; 7 bases agree with TRBD1. The CDR3 is 12 amino acids. V lost 7 bases and J lost 13; bases outside the gene matches: 10. Germline V gives CDR1 MNHNY, CDR2 SVGAGI (reference sequence). DNA for the CDR3: TGTGCCAGCACCCCTCTTCAGGGGGTTCAGTTCTTC. Amino acids: CASTPLQGVQFF.

This clone came up once. The rearrangement uses TRBV10-2 and TRBJ2-3; maybe TRBD2 (6 bases). The CDR3 totals 13 residues. The germline CDR1 and CDR2 sequences are WSHSY and SAAADI. V shed 8 bases and J shed 2 bases, with 11 bases lying between them. CDR3 region: CASGGDNTDTQYF. The CDR3 DNA sequence: TGCGCCAGCGGCGGGGATAACACAGATACGCAGTATTTT.

This rearrangement joins TRBV28 to TRBJ1-4; D is uncertain. V shed 1 base and J shed 10 bases, with 10 bases lying between them. This CDR3 is built from 13 residues. CDR1 is MDHEN and CDR2 is SYDVKM in the germline V gene. The chain's CDR3 is CASSLLVGVKLFF. The CDR3 DNA follows: TGTGCCAGCAGTTTATTGGTGGGAGTAAAACTGTTTTTT.

The rearrangement uses TRBV5-1 and TRBJ2-3; 13 nucleotides agree with TRBD2. The CDR3 extends over 16 amino acids. CDR1 SGHRS and CDR2 YFSETQ come from the germline V gene. The J segment lost 6 bases and the V segment lost 4 bases, leaving 8 bases of the junction unmatched. Here the CDR3 reads CASSTWTSGRSDTQYF. The CDR3 DNA reads as TGCGCCAGCAGCACTTGGACTAGCGGGAGAAGTGATACGCAGTATTTT.

J is TRBJ2-3 and V is TRBV6-5; TRBD1 is a possible D gene (6 bases). The CDR3 loop spans 14 amino acids. Germline V gene sequence: CDR1 MNHEY, CDR2 SVGAGI. Trimming stripped 6 bases from V and 0 bases from J, with 10 bases between. CDR3 amino acids: CASRLQGSTDTQYF. CDR3 DNA sequence: TGTGCCAGCAGACTACAGGGAAGCACAGATACGCAGTATTTT.

The sample holds a few counts of this clone. J is TRBJ1-1 and V is TRBV4-3; D gene ambiguous. V was shortened by 0 bases and J by 11 bases, with 13 bases between the two germline ends. Germline CDR1 reads LGHNA; CDR2 reads YSLEER. The CDR3 is 13 residues long. The CDR3 loop reads CASSQDDFRQAFF. As DNA, the CDR3 is TGCGCCAGCAGCCAAGACGACTTCCGGCAGGCTTTCTTT.

In its sample, this clone was seen a few times. V and J are TRBV2 and TRBJ1-1; D is ambiguous. V dropped 5 bases and J dropped 3 bases, with 7 bases sitting between them. Looked up from germline, CDR1 is SNHLY and CDR2 is FYNNEI. The CDR3 covers 12 residues. The CDR3 DNA sequence: TGTGCCAGCAGTTGGGTTGACACTGAAGCTTTCTTT. Protein sequence: CASSWVDTEAFF.

V usage is TRBV9 and J usage is TRBJ2-5; either TRBD1 or TRBD2 may fit D (5 bases each). V was pared by 4 bases and J by 1 base, with 17 bases between. The germline V gene encodes CDR1 SGDLS and CDR2 YYNGEE. The CDR3 length is 16 residues. The DNA for the CDR3 is TGTGCCAGCAGCCCCCTTGGGGGAACCCTCCAAGAGACCCAGTACTTC. It encodes CASSPLGGTLQETQYF.

The chain recombines TRBV27 with TRBJ1-5, with unresolved D. From germline, CDR1 is MNHEY and CDR2 SMNVEV (reference sequence). V was pared by 5 bases and J by 7 bases, with 12 bases between. This CDR3 has 13 amino acids. The CDR3 reads CASSNNYGQPQHF. Written as DNA, the CDR3 is TGTGCCAGCAGTAACAATTACGGCCAGCCCCAGCATTTT.

With respect to this clone: Other DNA sequences within the sample encode an identical CDR3. The V gene is TRBV2, the J gene TRBJ1-5; 11 bases are a match to TRBD1. With V trimmed by 4 bases and J by 5 bases, 4 bases remained unmatched. Germline V gene sequence: CDR1 SNHLY, CDR2 FYNNEI. The CDR3 has 15 residues. CDR3 coding DNA: TGTGCCAGCAGTGCGGACAGGGGGCTTTATCAGCCCCAGCATTTT. It codes for CASSADRGLYQPQHF. Drawing the rest from reference TRBV2 and TRBJ1-5, the complete variable domain is EPEVTQTPSHQVTQMGQEVILRCVPISNHLYFYWYRQILGQKVEFLVSFYNNEISEKSEIFDDQFSVERPDGSNFTLKIRSTKLEDSAMYFCASSADRGLYQPQHFGDGTRLSIL.

This chain uses TRBV21-1 with TRBJ2-7; the table's D call of TRBD1 was not tested on the DNA. TRBV21-1 is reported as a pseudogene. The CDR3 sequence is 20 residues long. The CDR3 DNA reads TGTGCCAGCAGCAAAGTGAGGTGGAGCAGGGGGCGACTGGTCTCCTACGAGCAGTACTTC. Translating gives CASSKVRWSRGRLVSYEQYF.

This chain uses TRBV20-1 with TRBJ2-1; D is possibly TRBD2 (5 bases). CDR3 length equals 11 residues. V was cut by 5 bases and J by 9 bases, with 11 bases left in between. Germline-derived CDR1 and CDR2 are DFQATT and SNEGSKA (reference sequence). The CDR3 region is CSAELVVEQFF. CDR3 nucleotide sequence: TGCAGTGCTGAACTAGTTGTTGAGCAGTTCTTC.

J is TRBJ2-3 and V is TRBV19; D is uncertain. Germline lookup yields CDR1 LNHDA and CDR2 SQIVND (reference sequence). Trimming stripped 4 bases from V and 5 bases from J, with 4 bases between. The CDR3 loop spans 11 amino acids. CDR3 sequence reads: CASSTGDTQYF. Here the CDR3 DNA reads TGTGCCAGTAGTACTGGAGATACGCAGTATTTT.

With respect to this clone: Just one base apart from a much larger clone, this may be a read error. V is TRBV30 and J is TRBJ1-1; D remains unclear. CDR3 size: 14 residues. Germline loops: CDR1 GTSNPN, CDR2 SVGIG (reference sequence). The CDR3 nucleotides read TGTGCCTGGACGGATTTACAGCCGAACACTGAAACTTTCTTT. Amino acids: CAWTDLQPNTETFF.

The sample holds one count of this clone. The genes are TRBV10-3 and TRBJ2-7, with 8 bases identical to TRBD1. V shed 8 bases, J shed 7 bases, and the junction held 10 bases outside the gene matches. Per germline, CDR1 ENHRY and CDR2 SYGVKD. The CDR3 has 13 residues. Here the CDR3 DNA reads TGTGCCATCGGGACAGGCCCCTCGGGGGAGCAGTACTTC. Protein product: CAIGTGPSGEQYF.

This chain links TRBV6-6 with TRBJ2-7; tentatively, D is TRBD2 (6 bases). V shed 6 bases and J shed 0 bases, with 18 bases lying between them. The CDR3 is 16 amino acids. The V gene's germline CDR1 is MNHNY and CDR2 SVGAGI (reference sequence). CDR3 nucleotide sequence: TGTGCCAGCAGCCCCCCGCGTCGGGAGCGCTCCTACGAGCAGTACTTC. Translating gives CASSPPRRERSYEQYF.

This clone showed up just once. The genes are TRBV6-5 and TRBJ2-7, with no clear D. The length of the CDR3 is 13 residues. The V gene's germline CDR1 is MNHEY and CDR2 SVGAGI. V was pared by 0 bases and J by 3 bases, with 6 bases between. CDR3 protein: CASSYSSRYEQYF. CDR3 nucleotide sequence: TGTGCCAGCAGTTACTCTAGCCGCTACGAGCAGTACTTC.

The chain recombines TRBV27 with TRBJ2-7; 7 positions match TRBD2. Germline V lookup: CDR1 MNHEY, CDR2 SMNVEV (reference sequence). The V segment lost 3 bases and the J segment 4 bases; nucleotides outside the gene matches: 3. The length of the CDR3 is 13 residues. CDR3 residues: CASSLAGVYEQYF. The CDR3 DNA sequence: TGTGCCAGCAGTTTGGCGGGAGTTTACGAGCAGTACTTC.